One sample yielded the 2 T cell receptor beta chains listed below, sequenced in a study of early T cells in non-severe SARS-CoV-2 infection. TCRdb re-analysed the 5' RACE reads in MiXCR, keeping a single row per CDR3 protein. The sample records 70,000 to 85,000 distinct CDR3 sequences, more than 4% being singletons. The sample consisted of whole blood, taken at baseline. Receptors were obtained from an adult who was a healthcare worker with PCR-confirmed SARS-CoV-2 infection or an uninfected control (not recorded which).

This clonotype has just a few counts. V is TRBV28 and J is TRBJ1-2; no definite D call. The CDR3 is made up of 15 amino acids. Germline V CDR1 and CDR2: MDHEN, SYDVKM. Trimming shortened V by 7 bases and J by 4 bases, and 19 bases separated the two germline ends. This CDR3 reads CASKRRAQNLYGYTF. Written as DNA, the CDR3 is TGTGCCAGCAAAAGGCGGGCACAGAACCTCTATGGCTACACCTTC.

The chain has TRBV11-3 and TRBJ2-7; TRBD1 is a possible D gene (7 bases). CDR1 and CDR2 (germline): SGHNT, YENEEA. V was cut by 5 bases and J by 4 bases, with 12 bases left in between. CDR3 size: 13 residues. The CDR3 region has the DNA TGTGCCAGCAGCCGCGGGACAGTGTACGAGCAGTACTTC. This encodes CASSRGTVYEQYF.